The clone carrying this TCR beta chain was seen only once. The target antigen is unknown. The same CDR3 can be traced to other DNA sequences in this sample. This entry is derived from a study of cytomegalovirus exposure and HLA in healthy donors. Across the study: Researchers found that roughly 80% of 300 to 450 genotyped donors fell within the Caucasian-associated ancestry cluster. Study observations and caveats: Listed as cytomegalovirus-associated were 150 to 200 TCR beta chains. In a later analysis, an Asian-associated ancestry cluster reportedly showed fewer N-insertions than the roughly 700-donor mean.

With V trimmed by 4 bases and J by 6 bases, 6 bases remained unmatched. Germline V lookup: CDR1 SGHRS, CDR2 YFSETQ. The CDR3 consists of 15 residues. PCR involved 60 Vbeta and 13 Jbeta primers. TCRdb's copy holds only in-frame clones and misses some; the assay was immunoSEQ multiplex PCR. In the table there are under 130,000 clones, roughly 71% of which are singletons. The specimen sequenced was PBMCs. The rearrangement uses TRBV5-1 and TRBJ2-3, with 12 bases matching TRBD2. The TCR originated in a man between 40 and 49 years old in good health and CMV-seropositive. DNA of the CDR3: TGCGCCAGCAGCAGGACTAGCGGGATAAGTGATACGCAGTATTTT. Translating it yields CASSRTSGISDTQYF.